Presented here are 10 T cell receptor beta chains from one specimen sequenced in a study of identifying expanded T cells in peripheral blood (dated by TCRdb to between 2018 and 2021). The protocol used for the library was the immunoSEQ multiplex PCR assay. TCRdb's version of the immuneACCESS table is confined to in-frame rearrangements and falls short of the full clone set. An unresolved V gene accounts for under half of the shortfall where checked; the remainder is of unknown origin. The sample table holds 75,000 to 100,000 clones, of which 89% were seen once. The ten largest clonotypes hold about 3% of the sample. Source material: blood. The receptors derive from a person aged 18-70 years in good health.

The CDR3 is CASRVNEQFF. The CDR3 DNA reads TGTGCCAGCAGAGTTAATGAGCAGTTCTTC. The chain combines TRBV2 with TRBJ2-1; D remains unclear. The V end was cut by 6 bases, the J end by 7 bases, with 4 bases between. The CDR3 has 10 residues. Germline V gene sequence: CDR1 SNHLY, CDR2 FYNNEI. The variable domain in full, completed from reference TRBV2 and TRBJ2-1, reads EPEVTQTPSHQVTQMGQEVILRCVPISNHLYFYWYRQILGQKVEFLVSFYNNEISEKSEIFDDQFSVERPDGSNFTLKIRSTKLEDSAMYFCASRVNEQFFGPGTRLTVL.

This chain joins TRBV13 and TRBJ2-3; a weak D match, TRBD2 (6 bases). Looked up from germline, CDR1 is PRHDT and CDR2 is FYEKMQ (reference sequence). Trimming stripped 5 bases from V and 0 bases from J, with 15 bases between. This CDR3 has 16 amino acids. The CDR3 spells CASSLEGETSTDTQYF. For the CDR3, the DNA is TGTGCCAGCAGCCTGGAGGGAGAAACTAGCACAGATACGCAGTATTTT.

The chain recombines TRBV30 with TRBJ1-1; D may be TRBD1 (5 bases). The CDR3 is 14 residues long. V lost 0 bases, J lost 4 bases, and 12 bases lay in between. Germline CDR1 is GTSNPN and CDR2 is SVGIG (reference sequence). This chain's CDR3 is CAWSVHGTGTEAFF. The CDR3 DNA reads TGTGCCTGGAGTGTACACGGGACGGGCACTGAAGCTTTCTTT.

The J gene is TRBJ2-2, the V gene TRBV7-2; the D gene could be TRBD1 or TRBD2 (5 bases each). The V end was cut by 3 bases, the J end by 2 bases, with 16 bases between. Germline V gene lookup returns CDR1 SGHTA and CDR2 FQGNSA. The CDR3 consists of 17 residues. CDR3 region: CASSFKASGTNTGELFF. CDR3 in DNA: TGTGCCAGCAGCTTTAAAGCTTCGGGGACCAACACCGGGGAGCTGTTTTTT.

The genes are TRBV6-5 and TRBJ1-4, with D unclear. The CDR3 length is 11 residues. Germline V gene lookup returns CDR1 MNHEY and CDR2 SVGAGI. With 3 bases removed from V and 10 bases from J, the gap between germline ends came to 6 bases. For the CDR3, the DNA is TGTGCCAGCAGTTATGGAGGAAAACTGTTTTTT. Its protein is CASSYGGKLFF.

The chain carries TRBV10-3 and TRBJ2-3; the D gene is possibly TRBD2 (6 bases). The germline V gene encodes CDR1 ENHRY and CDR2 SYGVKD. Trimming pared 7 bases from V and 2 bases from J, leaving 13 bases between. The CDR3 has 14 amino acids. DNA of the CDR3: TGTGCCATCAAGGGGACTGGACTCACAGATACGCAGTATTTT. Protein: CAIKGTGLTDTQYF.

CDR3 sequence reads: CASSRLGGDNQPQHF. DNA of the CDR3: TGTGCCAGCAGTAGGTTAGGAGGAGACAATCAGCCCCAGCATTTT. The V and J genes are TRBV2 and TRBJ1-5, with D unresolved. This CDR3 has 15 residues. V was trimmed by 5 bases and J by 3 bases, leaving 14 bases between them. Looked up from germline, CDR1 is SNHLY and CDR2 is FYNNEI.

The V gene is TRBV10-3, the J gene TRBJ1-3, with 7 bases matching TRBD1. The CDR3 covers 16 residues. Germline V gives CDR1 ENHRY, CDR2 SYGVKD. V was clipped by 7 bases and J by 0 bases; unmatched bases: 9. The CDR3 bases are TGTGCCATCAAACTACAGGGGTCTGACTCTGGAAACACCATATATTTT. This translates into CAIKLQGSDSGNTIYF.

The V gene is TRBV2, the J gene TRBJ2-7; D is perhaps TRBD2 (5 bases). The CDR3 runs 12 residues. With 4 bases removed from V and 4 bases from J, the gap between germline ends came to 8 bases. CDR1 is SNHLY and CDR2 is FYNNEI in the germline V gene. CDR3 nucleotides: TGTGCCAGCAGTGGAACTAGATACGAGCAGTACTTC. Its translation: CASSGTRYEQYF.

The V call is TRBV10-3, the J call TRBJ2-7; D possibly corresponds to TRBD2 (6 bases). This CDR3 contains 12 residues. Per germline, CDR1 ENHRY and CDR2 SYGVKD. Trimming pared 10 bases from V and 1 base from J, leaving 11 bases between. The DNA of the CDR3 is TGTGCCACCAGGGCGGGGTCCTACGAGCAGTACTTC. Amino acid sequence: CATRAGSYEQYF.